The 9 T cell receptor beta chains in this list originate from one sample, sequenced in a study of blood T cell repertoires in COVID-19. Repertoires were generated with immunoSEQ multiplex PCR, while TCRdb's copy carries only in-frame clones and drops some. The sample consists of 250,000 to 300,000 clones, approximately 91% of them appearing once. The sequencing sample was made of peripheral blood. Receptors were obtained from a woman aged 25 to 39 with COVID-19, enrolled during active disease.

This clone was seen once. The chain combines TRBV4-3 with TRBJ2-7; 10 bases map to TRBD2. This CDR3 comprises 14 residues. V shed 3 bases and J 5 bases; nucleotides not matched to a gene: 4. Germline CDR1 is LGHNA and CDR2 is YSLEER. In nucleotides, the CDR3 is TGCGCCAGCAGCCACGGACTAGCGGTTAACGAGCAGTACTTC. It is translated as CASSHGLAVNEQYF.

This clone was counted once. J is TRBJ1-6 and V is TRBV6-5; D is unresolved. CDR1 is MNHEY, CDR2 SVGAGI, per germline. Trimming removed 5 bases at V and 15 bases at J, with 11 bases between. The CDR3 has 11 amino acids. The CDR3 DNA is TGTGCCAGCAGTCGAGGGTTAGGCCTCCACTTT. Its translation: CASSRGLGLHF.

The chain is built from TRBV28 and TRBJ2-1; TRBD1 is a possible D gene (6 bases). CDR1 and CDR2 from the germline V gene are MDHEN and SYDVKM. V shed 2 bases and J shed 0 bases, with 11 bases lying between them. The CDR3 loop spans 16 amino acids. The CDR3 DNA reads TGTGCCAGCAGTTTAGGGGGCGGAAACTCCTACAATGAGCAGTTCTTC. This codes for CASSLGGGNSYNEQFF.

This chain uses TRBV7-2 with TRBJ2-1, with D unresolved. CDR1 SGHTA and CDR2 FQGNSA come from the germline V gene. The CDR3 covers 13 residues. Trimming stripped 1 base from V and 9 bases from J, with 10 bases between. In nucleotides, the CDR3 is TGTGCCAGCAGCTTAGTCCTTGCAGGTGAGCAGTTCTTC. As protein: CASSLVLAGEQFF.

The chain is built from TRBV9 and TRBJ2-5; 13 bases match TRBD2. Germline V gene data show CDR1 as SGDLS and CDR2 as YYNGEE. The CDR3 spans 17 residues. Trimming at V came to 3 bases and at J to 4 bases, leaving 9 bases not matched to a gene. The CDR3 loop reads CASSEGLAGNLGETQYF. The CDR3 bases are TGTGCCAGCAGCGAGGGACTAGCGGGAAACCTTGGAGAGACCCAGTACTTC.

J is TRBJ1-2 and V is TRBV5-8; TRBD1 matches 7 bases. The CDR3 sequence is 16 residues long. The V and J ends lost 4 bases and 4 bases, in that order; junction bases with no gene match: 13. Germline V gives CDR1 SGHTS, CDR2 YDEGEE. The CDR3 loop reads CASSPPPRQGRYGYTF. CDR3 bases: TGTGCCAGCAGCCCGCCCCCGCGACAGGGACGCTATGGCTACACCTTC.

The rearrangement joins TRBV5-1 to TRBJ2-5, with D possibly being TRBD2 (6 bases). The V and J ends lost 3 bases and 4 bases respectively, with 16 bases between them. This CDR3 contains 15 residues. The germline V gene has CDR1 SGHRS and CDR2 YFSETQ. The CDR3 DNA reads TGCGCCAGCAGCTCCCCGGAAAGGGGAGGAGAGACCCAGTACTTC. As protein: CASSSPERGGETQYF.

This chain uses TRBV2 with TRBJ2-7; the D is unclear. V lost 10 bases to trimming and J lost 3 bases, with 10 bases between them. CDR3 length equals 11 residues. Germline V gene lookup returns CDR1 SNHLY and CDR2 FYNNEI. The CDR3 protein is CATHGVYEQYF. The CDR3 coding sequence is TGTGCCACACACGGAGTCTACGAGCAGTACTTC.

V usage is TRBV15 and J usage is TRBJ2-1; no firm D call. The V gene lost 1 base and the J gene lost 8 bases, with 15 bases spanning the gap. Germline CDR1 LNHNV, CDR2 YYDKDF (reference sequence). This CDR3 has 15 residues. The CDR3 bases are TGTGCCACCAGCAGAGGTTTCGGTATTTCGGATGAGCAGTTCTTC. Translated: CATSRGFGISDEQFF.